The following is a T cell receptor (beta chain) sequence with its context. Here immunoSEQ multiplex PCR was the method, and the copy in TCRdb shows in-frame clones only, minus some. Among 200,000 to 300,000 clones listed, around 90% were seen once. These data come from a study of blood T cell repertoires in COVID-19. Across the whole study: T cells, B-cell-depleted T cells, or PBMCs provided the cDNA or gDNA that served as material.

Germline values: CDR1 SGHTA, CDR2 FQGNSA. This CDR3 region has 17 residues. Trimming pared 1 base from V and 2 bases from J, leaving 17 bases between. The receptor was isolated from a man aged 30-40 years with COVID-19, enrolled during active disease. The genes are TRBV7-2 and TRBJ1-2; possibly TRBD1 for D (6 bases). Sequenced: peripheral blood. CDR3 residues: CASSLGLLQGQNYGYTF. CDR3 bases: TGTGCCAGCAGCTTAGGTTTGTTGCAGGGGCAAAACTATGGCTACACCTTC.